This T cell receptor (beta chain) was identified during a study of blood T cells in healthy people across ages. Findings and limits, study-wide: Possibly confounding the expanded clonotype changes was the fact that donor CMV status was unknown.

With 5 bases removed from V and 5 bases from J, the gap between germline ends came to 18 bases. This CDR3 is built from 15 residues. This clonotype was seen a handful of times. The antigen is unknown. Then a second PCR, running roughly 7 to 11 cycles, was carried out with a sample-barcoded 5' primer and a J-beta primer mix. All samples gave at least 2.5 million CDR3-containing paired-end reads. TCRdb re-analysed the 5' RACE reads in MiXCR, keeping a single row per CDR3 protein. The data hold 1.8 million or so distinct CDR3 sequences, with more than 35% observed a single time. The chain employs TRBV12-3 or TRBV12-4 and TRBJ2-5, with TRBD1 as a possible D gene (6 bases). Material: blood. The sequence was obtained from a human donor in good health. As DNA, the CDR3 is TGTGCCAGCAGTCCCGGACAAAGGGGGTGGGAGACCCAGTACTTC. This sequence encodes CASSPGQRGWETQYF.